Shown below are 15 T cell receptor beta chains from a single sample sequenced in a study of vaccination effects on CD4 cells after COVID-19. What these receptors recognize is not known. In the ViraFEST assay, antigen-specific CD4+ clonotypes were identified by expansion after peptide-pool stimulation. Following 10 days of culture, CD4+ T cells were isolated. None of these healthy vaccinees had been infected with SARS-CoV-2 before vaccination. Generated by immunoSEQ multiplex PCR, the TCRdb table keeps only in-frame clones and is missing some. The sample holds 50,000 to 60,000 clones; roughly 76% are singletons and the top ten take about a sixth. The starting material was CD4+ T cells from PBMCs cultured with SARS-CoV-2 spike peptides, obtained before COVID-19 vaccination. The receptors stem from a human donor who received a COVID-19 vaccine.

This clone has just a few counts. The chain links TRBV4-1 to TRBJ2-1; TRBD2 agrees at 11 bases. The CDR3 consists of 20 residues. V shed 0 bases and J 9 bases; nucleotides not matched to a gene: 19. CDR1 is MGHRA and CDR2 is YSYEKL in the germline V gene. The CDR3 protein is CASSQDRRGSGLAARGEQFF. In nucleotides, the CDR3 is TGCGCCAGCAGCCAAGATAGAAGGGGGTCGGGACTAGCGGCCCGGGGTGAGCAGTTCTTC.

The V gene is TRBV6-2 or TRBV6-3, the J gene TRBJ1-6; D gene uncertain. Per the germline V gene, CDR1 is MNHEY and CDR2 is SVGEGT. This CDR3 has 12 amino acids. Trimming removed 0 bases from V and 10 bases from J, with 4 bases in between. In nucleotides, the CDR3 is TGTGCCAGCAGTTACTCGGTATCACCCCTCCACTTT. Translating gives CASSYSVSPLHF.

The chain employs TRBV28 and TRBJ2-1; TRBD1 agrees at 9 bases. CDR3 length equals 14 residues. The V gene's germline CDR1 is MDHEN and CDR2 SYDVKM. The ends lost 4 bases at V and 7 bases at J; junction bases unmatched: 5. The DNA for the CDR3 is TGTGCCAGCAGTTCGGGACAGGGACTGAATGAGCAGTTCTTC. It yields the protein CASSSGQGLNEQFF.

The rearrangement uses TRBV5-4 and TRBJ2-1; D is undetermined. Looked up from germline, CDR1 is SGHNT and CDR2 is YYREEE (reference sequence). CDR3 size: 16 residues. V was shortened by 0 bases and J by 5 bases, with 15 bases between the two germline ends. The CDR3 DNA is TGTGCCAGCAGCTTGGCATCTGCGATACCCAACAATGAGCAGTTCTTC. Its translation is CASSLASAIPNNEQFF.

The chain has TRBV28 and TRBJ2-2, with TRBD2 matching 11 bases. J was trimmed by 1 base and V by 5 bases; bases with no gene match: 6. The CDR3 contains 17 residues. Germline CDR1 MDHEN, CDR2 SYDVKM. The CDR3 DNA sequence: TGTGCCAGCAGTAATAGCGGGAGGGCCGTGAACACCGGGGAGCTGTTTTTT. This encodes CASSNSGRAVNTGELFF.

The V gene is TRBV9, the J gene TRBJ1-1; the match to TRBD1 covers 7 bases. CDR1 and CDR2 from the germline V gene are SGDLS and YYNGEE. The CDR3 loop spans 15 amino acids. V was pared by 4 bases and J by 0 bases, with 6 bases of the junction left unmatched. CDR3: CASSLEGAMNTEAFF. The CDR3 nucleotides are TGTGCCAGCAGCCTCGAGGGGGCAATGAACACTGAAGCTTTCTTT.

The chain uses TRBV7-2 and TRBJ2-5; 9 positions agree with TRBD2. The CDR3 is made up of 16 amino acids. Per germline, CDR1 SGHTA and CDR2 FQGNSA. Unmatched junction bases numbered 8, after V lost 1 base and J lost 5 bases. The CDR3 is CASSLGWLAGRETQYF. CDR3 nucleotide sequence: TGTGCCAGCAGCTTAGGTTGGCTAGCGGGACGGGAGACCCAGTACTTC.

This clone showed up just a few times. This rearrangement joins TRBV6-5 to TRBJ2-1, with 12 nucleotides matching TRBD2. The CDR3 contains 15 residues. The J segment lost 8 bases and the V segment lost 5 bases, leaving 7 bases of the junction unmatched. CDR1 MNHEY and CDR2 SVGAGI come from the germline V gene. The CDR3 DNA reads TGTGCCAGCAGTCCATCGACTAGCGGGAGTTATGAGCAGTTCTTC. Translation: CASSPSTSGSYEQFF.

DNA of the CDR3: TGTGCCAGCAGCCCCGCACAGGGGAGTACTGAAGCTTTCTTT. The encoded protein is CASSPAQGSTEAFF. The chain combines TRBV9 with TRBJ1-1, with 7 bases matching TRBD1. Germline CDR1 and CDR2: SGDLS and YYNGEE. The CDR3 covers 14 residues. Unmatched junction bases numbered 8, after V lost 4 bases and J lost 5 bases.

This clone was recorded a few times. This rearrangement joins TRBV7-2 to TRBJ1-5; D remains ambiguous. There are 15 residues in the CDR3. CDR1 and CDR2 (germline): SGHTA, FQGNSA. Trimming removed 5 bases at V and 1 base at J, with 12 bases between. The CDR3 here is CASSPYSWSNQPQHF. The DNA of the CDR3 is TGTGCCAGCAGCCCTTACTCGTGGAGCAATCAGCCCCAGCATTTT.

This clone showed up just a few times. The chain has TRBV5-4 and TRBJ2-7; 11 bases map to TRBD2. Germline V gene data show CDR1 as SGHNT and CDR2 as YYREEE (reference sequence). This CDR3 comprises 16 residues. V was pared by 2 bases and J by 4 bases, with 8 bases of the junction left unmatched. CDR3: CASSFHMTSGIYEQYF. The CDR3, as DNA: TGTGCCAGCAGCTTTCACATGACTAGCGGGATATACGAGCAGTACTTC.

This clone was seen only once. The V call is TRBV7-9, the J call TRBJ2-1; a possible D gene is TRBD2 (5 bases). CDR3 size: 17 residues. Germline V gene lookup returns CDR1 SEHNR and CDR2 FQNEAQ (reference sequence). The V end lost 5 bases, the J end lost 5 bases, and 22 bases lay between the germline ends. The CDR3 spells CASSPFRIERFHNEQFF. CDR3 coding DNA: TGTGCCAGCAGCCCCTTCCGTATTGAGCGGTTCCACAATGAGCAGTTCTTC.

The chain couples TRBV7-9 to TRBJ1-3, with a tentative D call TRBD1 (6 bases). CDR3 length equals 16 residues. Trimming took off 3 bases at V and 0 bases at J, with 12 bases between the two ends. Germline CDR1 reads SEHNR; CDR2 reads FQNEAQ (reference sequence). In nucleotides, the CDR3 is TGTGCCAGCAGCTTTGGGACACTACGCTCTGGAAACACCATATATTTT. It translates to CASSFGTLRSGNTIYF.

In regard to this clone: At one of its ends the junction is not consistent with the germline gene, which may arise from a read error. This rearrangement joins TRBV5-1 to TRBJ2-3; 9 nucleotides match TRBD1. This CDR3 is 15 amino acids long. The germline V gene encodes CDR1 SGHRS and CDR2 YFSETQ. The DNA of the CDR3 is TGCGCCAGCACCTTGGACAGGGGTCAAACAGATACGCAGTATTTT. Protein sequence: CASTLDRGQTDTQYF.

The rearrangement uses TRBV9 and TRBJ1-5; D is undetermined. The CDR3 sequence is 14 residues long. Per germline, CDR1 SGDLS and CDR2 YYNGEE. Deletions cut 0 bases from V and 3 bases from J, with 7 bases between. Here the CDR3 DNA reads TGTGCCAGCAGCGTAGGGCAGAACAATCAGCCCCAGCATTTT. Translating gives CASSVGQNNQPQHF.